This T cell receptor (beta chain) was captured by sequencing in a study of blood T cell repertoires in COVID-19. The overall study: From T cells, B-cell-depleted T cells, or PBMCs came the material, which was cDNA or gDNA.

Per the authors' pipeline: For nucleated cells, counts were estimated from reference gene primer amplification. Data came from immunoSEQ multiplex PCR; TCRdb stores just in-frame clones and leaves some out. V and J calls and clone size come straight from that table; D and trimming were deduced from the DNA. The sample yields approximately 430,000 clones, 86% seen once. The germline CDR1 and CDR2 sequences are WNHNN and SYGVQD (reference sequence). Trimming cost V 5 bases and J 5 bases, with 7 bases left between them. The CDR3 length is 12 residues. The sample was peripheral blood. This rearrangement joins TRBV10-1 to TRBJ2-4; D gene uncertain. This receptor was taken from a woman aged 25 to 39 with active or convalescent COVID-19. Written as DNA, the CDR3 is TGCGCCAGCAGTTCCCGGGAAAACATTCAGTACTTC. It codes for CASSSRENIQYF.